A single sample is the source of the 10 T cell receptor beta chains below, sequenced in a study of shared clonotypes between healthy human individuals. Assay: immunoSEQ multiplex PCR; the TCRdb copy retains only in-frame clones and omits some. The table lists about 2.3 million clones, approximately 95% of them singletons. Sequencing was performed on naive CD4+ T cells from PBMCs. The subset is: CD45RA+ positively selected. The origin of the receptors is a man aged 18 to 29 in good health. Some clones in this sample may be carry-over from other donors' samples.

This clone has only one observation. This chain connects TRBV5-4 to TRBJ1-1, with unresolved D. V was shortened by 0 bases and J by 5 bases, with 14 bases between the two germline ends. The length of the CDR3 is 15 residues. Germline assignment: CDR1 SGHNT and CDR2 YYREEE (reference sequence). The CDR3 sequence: CASSLARGVGTEAFF. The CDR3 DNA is TGTGCCAGCAGCTTGGCCCGCGGGGTCGGGACTGAAGCTTTCTTT.

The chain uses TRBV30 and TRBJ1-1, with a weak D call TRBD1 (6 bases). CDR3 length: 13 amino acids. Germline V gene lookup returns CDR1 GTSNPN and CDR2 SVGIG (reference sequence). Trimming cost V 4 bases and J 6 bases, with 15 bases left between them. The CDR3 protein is CAWIRGGKSEAFF. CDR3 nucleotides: TGTGCCTGGATTAGGGGGGGAAAGTCTGAAGCTTTCTTT.

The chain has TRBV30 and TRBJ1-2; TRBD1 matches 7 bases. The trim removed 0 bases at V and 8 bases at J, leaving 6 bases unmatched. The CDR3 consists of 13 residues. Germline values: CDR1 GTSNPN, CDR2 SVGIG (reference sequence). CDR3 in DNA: TGTGCCTGGAGTGTACTCGACAGGGAAGGCTACACCTTC. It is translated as CAWSVLDREGYTF. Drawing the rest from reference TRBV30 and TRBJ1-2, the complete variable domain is SQTIHQWPATLVQPVGSPLSLECTVEGTSNPNLYWYRQAAGRGLQLLFYSVGIGQISSEVPQNLSASRPQDRQFILSSKKLLLSDSGFYLCAWSVLDREGYTFGSGTRLTVV.

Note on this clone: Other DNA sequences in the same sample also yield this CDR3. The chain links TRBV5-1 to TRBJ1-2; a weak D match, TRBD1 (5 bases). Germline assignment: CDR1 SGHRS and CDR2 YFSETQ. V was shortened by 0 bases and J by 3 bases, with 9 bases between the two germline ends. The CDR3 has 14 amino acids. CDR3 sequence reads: CASSLGGADYGYTF. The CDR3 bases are TGCGCCAGCAGCTTGGGGGGCGCGGACTATGGCTACACCTTC.

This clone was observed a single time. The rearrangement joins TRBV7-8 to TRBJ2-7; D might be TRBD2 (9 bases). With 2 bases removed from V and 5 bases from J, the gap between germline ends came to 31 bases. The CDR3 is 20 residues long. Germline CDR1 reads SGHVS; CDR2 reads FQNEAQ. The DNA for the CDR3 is TGTGCCAGCAGCTTAACCAGGGGGCTTAATTCAAAGCGGGAGGACCACGAGCAGTACTTC. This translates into CASSLTRGLNSKREDHEQYF.

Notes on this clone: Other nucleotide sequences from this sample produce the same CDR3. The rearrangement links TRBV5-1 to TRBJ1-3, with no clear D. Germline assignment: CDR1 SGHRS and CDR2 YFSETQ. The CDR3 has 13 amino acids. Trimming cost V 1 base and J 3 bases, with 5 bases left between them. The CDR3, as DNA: TGCGCCAGCAGCTTGAATCGTGGAAACACCATATATTTT. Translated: CASSLNRGNTIYF.

CDR3 in DNA: TGTGCCTGGAGTGTTGGGGGGGCGCAGAACACCGGGGAGCTGTTTTTT. This translates into CAWSVGGAQNTGELFF. This sequence joins TRBV30 and TRBJ2-2, with D perhaps TRBD2 (7 bases). The CDR3 sequence is 16 residues long. V was cut by 0 bases and J by 1 base, with 12 bases left in between. Germline CDR1 GTSNPN, CDR2 SVGIG (reference sequence).

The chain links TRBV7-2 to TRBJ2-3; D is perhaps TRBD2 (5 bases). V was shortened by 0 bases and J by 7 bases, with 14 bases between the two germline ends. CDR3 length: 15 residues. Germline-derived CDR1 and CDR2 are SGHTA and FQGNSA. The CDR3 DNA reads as TGTGCCAGCAGCTTAGCCAGTTCCGGGATAAATACGCAGTATTTT. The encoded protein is CASSLASSGINTQYF.

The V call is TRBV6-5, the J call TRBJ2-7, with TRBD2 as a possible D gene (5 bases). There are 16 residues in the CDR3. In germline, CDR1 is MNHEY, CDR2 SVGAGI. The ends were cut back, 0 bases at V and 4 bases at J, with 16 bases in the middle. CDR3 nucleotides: TGTGCCAGCAGTTACTCGTCGGGGAGAGGCCAATACGAGCAGTACTTC. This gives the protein CASSYSSGRGQYEQYF.

The CDR3 is CASETPGLAEDNEQFF. CDR3 DNA sequence: TGTGCCAGCGAGACCCCGGGACTAGCGGAGGACAATGAGCAGTTCTTC. V is TRBV28 and J is TRBJ2-1, with 11 bases fitting TRBD2. The CDR3 length is 16 residues. From germline, CDR1 is MDHEN and CDR2 SYDVKM. V was clipped by 8 bases and J by 5 bases; unmatched bases: 11. Complete variable domain (other parts from reference TRBV28 and TRBJ2-1): DVKVTQSSRYLVKRTGEKVFLECVQDMDHENMFWYRQDPGLGLRLIYFSYDVKMKEKGDIPEGYSVSREKKERFSLILESASTNQTSMYLCASETPGLAEDNEQFFGPGTRLTVL.